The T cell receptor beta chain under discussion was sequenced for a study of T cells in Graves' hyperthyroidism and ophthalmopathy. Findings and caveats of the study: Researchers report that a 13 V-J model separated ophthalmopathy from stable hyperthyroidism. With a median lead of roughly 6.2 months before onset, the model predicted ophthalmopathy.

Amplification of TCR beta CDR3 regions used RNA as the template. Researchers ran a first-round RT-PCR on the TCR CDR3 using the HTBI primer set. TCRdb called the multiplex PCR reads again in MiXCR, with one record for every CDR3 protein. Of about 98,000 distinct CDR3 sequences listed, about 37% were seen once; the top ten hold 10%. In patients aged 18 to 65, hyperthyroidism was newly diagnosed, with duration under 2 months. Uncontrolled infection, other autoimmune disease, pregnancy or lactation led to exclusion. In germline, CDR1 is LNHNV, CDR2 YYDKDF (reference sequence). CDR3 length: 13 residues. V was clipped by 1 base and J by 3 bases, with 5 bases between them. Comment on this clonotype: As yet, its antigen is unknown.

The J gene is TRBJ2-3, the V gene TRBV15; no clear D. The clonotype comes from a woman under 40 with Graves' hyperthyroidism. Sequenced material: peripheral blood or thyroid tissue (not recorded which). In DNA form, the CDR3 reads TGTGCCACCAGCAGAGTGAGTACAGATACGCAGTATTTT. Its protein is CATSRVSTDTQYF.